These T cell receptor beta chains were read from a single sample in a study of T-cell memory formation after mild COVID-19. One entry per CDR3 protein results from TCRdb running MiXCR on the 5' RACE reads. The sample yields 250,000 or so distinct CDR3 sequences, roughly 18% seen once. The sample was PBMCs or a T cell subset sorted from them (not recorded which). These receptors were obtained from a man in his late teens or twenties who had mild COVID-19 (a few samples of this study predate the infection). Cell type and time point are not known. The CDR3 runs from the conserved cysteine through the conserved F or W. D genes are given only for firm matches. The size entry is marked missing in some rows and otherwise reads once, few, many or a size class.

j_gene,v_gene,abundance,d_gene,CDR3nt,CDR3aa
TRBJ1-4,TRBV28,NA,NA,TGTGCCAGCAGGGGACACACGGGTTATGAAAAACTGTTTTTT,CASRGHTGYEKLFF
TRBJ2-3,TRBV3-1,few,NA,TGTGCCAGCAGCCGCCTCGAGTGGGATACGCAGTATTTT,CASSRLEWDTQYF
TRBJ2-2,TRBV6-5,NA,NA,TGTGCCAGCAGATTAACGGGGCGTACCGGGGAGCTGTTTTTT,CASRLTGRTGELFF
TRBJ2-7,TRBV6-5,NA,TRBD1,TGTGCCAGCAGGGACAGGGGTAGATCCTACGAGCAGTACTTC,CASRDRGRSYEQYF
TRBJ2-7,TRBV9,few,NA,TGTGCCAGCAGCGTAGACGTGGGGGCCGAGCAGTACTTC,CASSVDVGAEQYF
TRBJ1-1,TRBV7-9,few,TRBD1,TGTGCCAGCAGCTCATGGGAAACAGGGGACAAAGCTTTCTTT,CASSSWETGDKAFF
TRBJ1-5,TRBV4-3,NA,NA,TGCGCCAGCAGCCAAGGGACTCAGTGGGATGGGAATCAGCCCCAGCATTTT,CASSQGTQWDGNQPQHF
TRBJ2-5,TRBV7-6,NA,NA,TGTGCCAGCAGCTTAGGTCCCGGTCCCGAGACCCAGTACTTC,CASSLGPGPETQYF
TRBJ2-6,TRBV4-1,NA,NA,TGCGCCAGCAGCCAAGATGTCACAGGGTCTGGGGCCAACGTCCTGACTTTC,CASSQDVTGSGANVLTF
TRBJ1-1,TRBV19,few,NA,TGTGCCAGTAGTTGGGGGGCGCGGGAGAACACTGAAGCTTTCTTT,CASSWGARENTEAFF
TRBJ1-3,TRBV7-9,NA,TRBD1,TGTGCCGTTCAAACCGGGACAGGGAATCCTAGCTCTGGAAACACCATATATTTT,CAVQTGTGNPSSGNTIYF
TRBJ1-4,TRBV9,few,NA,TGTGCCAGCAGCGCCGAGGGCGCAACTAATGAAAAACTGTTTTTT,CASSAEGATNEKLFF
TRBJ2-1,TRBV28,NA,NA,TGTGCCAGCAGTTTAAGCAGGAATGAGCAGTTCTTC,CASSLSRNEQFF
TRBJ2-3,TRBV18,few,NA,TGTGCCAGCTCACCAGGGGTCACAGATACGCAGTATTTT,CASSPGVTDTQYF
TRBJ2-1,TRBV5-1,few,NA,TGCGCCAGCAGCAGCCGGATTAGTACAGGTTACAATGAGCAGTTCTTC,CASSSRISTGYNEQFF
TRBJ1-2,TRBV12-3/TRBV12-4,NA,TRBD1,TGTGCCAGCAGCCTAGACAGGGGATTGGGCTACACCTTC,CASSLDRGLGYTF
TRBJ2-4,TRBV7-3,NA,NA,TGTGCCAGCAGCTTAAGGCCCGGGGACATTCAGTACTTC,CASSLRPGDIQYF
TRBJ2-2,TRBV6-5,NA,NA,TGTGCCAGCAGTTACGGGGTCGGAAACGGGGAGCTGTTTTTT,CASSYGVGNGELFF
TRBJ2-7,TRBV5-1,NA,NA,TGCGCCAGCAGCTTAACCGTCCTCTCCGAGCAGTACTTC,CASSLTVLSEQYF
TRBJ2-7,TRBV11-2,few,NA,TGTGCCAGCAGCTTAGATATGGTACGGAAGCAGTACTTC,CASSLDMVRKQYF
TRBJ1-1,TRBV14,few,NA,TGTGCCAGCAGCCAAGTTCCCGGCAGAGTGTTAGGCACTGAAGCTTTCTTT,CASSQVPGRVLGTEAFF
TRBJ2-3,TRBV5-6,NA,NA,TGTGCCAGCAGCGACCTTACACTAGCTGGGGACCGGATGACGCAGTATTTT,CASSDLTLAGDRMTQYF
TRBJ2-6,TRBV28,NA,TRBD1,TGTGCCAGCAGTTGGCAGGGGGAAGGTCTCGCTGGGGCCAACGTCCTGACTTTC,CASSWQGEGLAGANVLTF
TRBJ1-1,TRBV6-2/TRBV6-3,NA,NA,TGTGCCAGCGGCGGCGAACAGGGATGGGGAGTCACTGAAGCTTTCTTT,CASGGEQGWGVTEAFF
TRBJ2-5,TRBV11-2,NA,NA,TGTGCCAGCAGCTACTACCCGTCTACCCGAGAGGAAGAGACCCAGTACTTC,CASSYYPSTREEETQYF
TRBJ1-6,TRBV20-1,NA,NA,TGCAGTGCTAGCTCCACAACGGGGCCAAATTCACCCCTCCACTTT,CSASSTTGPNSPLHF
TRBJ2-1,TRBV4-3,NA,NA,TGCGCCAGCAGTCAGGGGGGGTCCTTGGCCAATGAGCAGTTCTTC,CASSQGGSLANEQFF
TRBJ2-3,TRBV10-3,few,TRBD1,TGTGCCATCAGCGGGACAGGGGTCAAGGATACGCAGTATTTT,CAISGTGVKDTQYF
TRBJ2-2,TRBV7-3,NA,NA,TGTGCCAGCAGCTTAACAGTTTCCAACACCGGGGAGCTGTTTTTT,CASSLTVSNTGELFF
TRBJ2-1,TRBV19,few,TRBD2,TGTGCCAGTAGTACTCTAGCGGGGAGCTCCTACAATGAGCAGTTCTTC,CASSTLAGSSYNEQFF
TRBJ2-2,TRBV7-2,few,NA,TGTGCCAGCAGCCCGGGAATCTGGGGCGACACCGGGGAGCTGTTTTTT,CASSPGIWGDTGELFF
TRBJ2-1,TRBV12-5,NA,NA,TGTGCTAGTGGTTTGGTATTGTCTGATGAAGGGGTCAATGAGCAGTTCTTC,CASGLVLSDEGVNEQFF
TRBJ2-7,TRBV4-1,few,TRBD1,TGCGCCAGCAGCCCAGACCCGGGACAGGGGTTCTACGAGCAGTACTTC,CASSPDPGQGFYEQYF
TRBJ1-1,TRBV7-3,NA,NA,TGTGCCAGCAGCTGGGGGCGGGACACTGAAGCTTTCTTT,CASSWGRDTEAFF
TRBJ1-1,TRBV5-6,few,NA,TGTGCCAGCAGCTTGGCCCGGATCACTGAAGCTTTCTTT,CASSLARITEAFF
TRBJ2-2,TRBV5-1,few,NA,TGCGCCAGCAGCTTGGGGTCCTCTGGGGAGCTGTTTTTT,CASSLGSSGELFF
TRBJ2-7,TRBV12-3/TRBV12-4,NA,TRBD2,TGTGCCAGCAGTTTATCTAGCGGGGACTACGAGCAGTACTTC,CASSLSSGDYEQYF
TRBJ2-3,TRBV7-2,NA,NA,TGTGCCAGCAGCTTAATAGGGGCAGATACGCAGTATTTT,CASSLIGADTQYF
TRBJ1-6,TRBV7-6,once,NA,TGTGCCAGCAGCTTAGTAGGCCAGGGCGGTTCACCCCTCCACTTT,CASSLVGQGGSPLHF
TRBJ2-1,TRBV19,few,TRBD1,TGTGCCAGTACCTCCACCCGGGGACAGGGAGGGAACAATGAGCAGTTCTTC,CASTSTRGQGGNNEQFF
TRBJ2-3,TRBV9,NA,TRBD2,TGTGCCAGCAGCGTATTAGGGGACTACACAGATACGCAGTATTTT,CASSVLGDYTDTQYF
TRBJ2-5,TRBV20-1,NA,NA,TGCAGTGCGAACCAGGGGGGGCGGAAGATCCAAGAGACCCAGTACTTC,CSANQGGRKIQETQYF
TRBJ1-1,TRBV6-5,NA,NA,TGTGCCAGCAGTTACTCAGCCGGGACCGCTGAAGCTTTCTTT,CASSYSAGTAEAFF
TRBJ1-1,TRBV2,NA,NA,TGTGCCAGCAGTGAAAATTCTTGGGCAGGTGAAGCTTTCTTT,CASSENSWAGEAFF
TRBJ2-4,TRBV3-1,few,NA,TGTGCCAGCAGCCCTAGACGGGCCAAAAACATTCAGTACTTC,CASSPRRAKNIQYF
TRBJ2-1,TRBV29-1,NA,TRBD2,TGCAGCTCGGGCGCGGGGGGTTACAATGAGCAGTTCTTC,CSSGAGGYNEQFF
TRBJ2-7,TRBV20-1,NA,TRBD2,TGCAGTGCCATTACTAGCGGGGGGACCGAGCAGTACTTC,CSAITSGGTEQYF
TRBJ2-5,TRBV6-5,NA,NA,TGTGCCAGCAGTCGCGGGGGACAACAGACCCAGTACTTC,CASSRGGQQTQYF
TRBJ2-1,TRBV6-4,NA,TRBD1,TGTGCCAGCAGTGACTCAGGGGGCCGGGATGAGCAGTTCTTC,CASSDSGGRDEQFF
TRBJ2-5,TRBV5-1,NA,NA,TGCGCCAGCAGTCCGAATAAGGAGACCCAGTACTTC,CASSPNKETQYF
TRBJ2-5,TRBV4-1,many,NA,TGCGCCAGCAGCGGCCGGACAGCCCAAGAGACCCAGTACTTC,CASSGRTAQETQYF
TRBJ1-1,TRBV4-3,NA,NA,TGCGCCAGCAGCCAAGATTTTAGTCGAGGAACTGAAGCTTTCTTT,CASSQDFSRGTEAFF
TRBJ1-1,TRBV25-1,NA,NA,TGTGCCAGCAGTGTAGGGAAGGGCGGCACTGAAGCTTTCTTT,CASSVGKGGTEAFF
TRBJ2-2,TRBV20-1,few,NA,TGCAGTGCTAGATTCGGGGAGCTGTTTTTT,CSARFGELFF
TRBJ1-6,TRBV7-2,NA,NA,TGTGCCAGCCGCATGGCCGGGACAACCTATAATTCACCCCTCCACTTT,CASRMAGTTYNSPLHF
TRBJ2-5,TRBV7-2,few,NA,TGTGCCAGCAGCTTAGGGGGCGGTATAGAGACCCAGTACTTC,CASSLGGGIETQYF
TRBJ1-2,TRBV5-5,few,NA,TGTGCCAGCAGCCTCATGGGCGGGGGCGGCTACACCTTC,CASSLMGGGGYTF
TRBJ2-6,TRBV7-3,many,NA,TGTGCCAGCAGCTTAAGAGGACCTGGGGCCAACGTCCTGACTTTC,CASSLRGPGANVLTF
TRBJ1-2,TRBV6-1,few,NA,TGTGCCAGCAGTGTACAGGGCCCCGCCGTCTATGGCTACACCTTC,CASSVQGPAVYGYTF
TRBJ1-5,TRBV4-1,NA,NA,TGCGCCAGCAGCCGATCATCAGGTTATAGCAATCAGCCCCAGCATTTT,CASSRSSGYSNQPQHF